The 20 T cell receptor beta chains given below trace back to one sample, sequenced in a study of T cells in Graves' hyperthyroidism and ophthalmopathy. Template material for amplifying TCR beta CDR3 regions consisted of RNA transcripts. The TCR CDR3 was amplified in a first-round RT-PCR using the HTBI primer set. TCRdb used MiXCR to reprocess the multiplex PCR reads, holding one entry per CDR3 protein. The sample shows 250,000 or so distinct CDR3 sequences, approximately 14% of them seen only once. Sequenced material: blood. The receptor source for this set is a woman aged 40 to 50 with Graves' hyperthyroidism that later progressed to Graves' ophthalmopathy.

This clonotype was seen repeatedly, ten times or more. The chain couples TRBV18 to TRBJ1-5; no clear D. The germline V and J ends were trimmed by 2 bases and 7 bases, with 6 bases remaining between them. The CDR3 is made up of 12 amino acids. Germline CDR1 is KGHSH and CDR2 is LQKENI. CDR3 protein: CASSPGLQPQHF. DNA for the CDR3: TGTGCCAGCTCACCAGGGTTGCAGCCCCAGCATTTT.

There are many counts of this clonotype. The chain is built from TRBV28 and TRBJ2-1; TRBD2 matches at 10 bases. With V trimmed by 6 bases and J by 6 bases, 8 bases remained unmatched. CDR3 size: 15 residues. CDR1 is MDHEN, CDR2 SYDVKM, per germline. CDR3 protein: CASRTAGGPVNEQFF. CDR3 sequence (DNA): TGTGCCAGCAGAACAGCGGGAGGGCCGGTCAATGAGCAGTTCTTC.

This clonotype was detected ten times or more. The J gene is TRBJ2-1, the V gene TRBV28; 9 nucleotides line up with TRBD2. Germline CDR1 and CDR2: MDHEN and SYDVKM. The V segment lost 10 bases and the J segment 2 bases; nucleotides outside the gene matches: 9. The CDR3 is made up of 15 amino acids. In nucleotides, the CDR3 is TGTGCCATCTCCCTTGGGACTAGCCCCTACAATGAGCAGTTCTTC. Amino acid sequence: CAISLGTSPYNEQFF.

This clonotype was observed many times. The chain uses TRBV28 and TRBJ1-3; D is ambiguous. The CDR3 length is 16 residues. Trimming shortened V by 5 bases and J by 0 bases, and 14 bases separated the two germline ends. CDR1 and CDR2 (germline): MDHEN, SYDVKM. CDR3 in DNA: TGTGCCAGCAGTCCCGGTACGAAGAACTCTGGAAACACCATATATTTT. Translating gives CASSPGTKNSGNTIYF.

This clonotype was counted between two and nine times. The chain joins TRBV28 to TRBJ2-5; no clear D gene. The CDR3 consists of 12 residues. CDR1 is MDHEN, CDR2 SYDVKM, per germline. Trimming took 3 bases from V and 1 from J, leaving 3 bases between them. CDR3 nucleotides: TGTGCCAGCAGTTTGTCCCAAGAGACCCAGTACTTC. It specifies CASSLSQETQYF.

This clonotype appeared many times. The V call is TRBV28, the J call TRBJ2-6; D is perhaps TRBD1 (5 bases). Trimming took off 4 bases at V and 4 bases at J, with 14 bases between the two ends. The CDR3 is 16 amino acids. CDR1 MDHEN and CDR2 SYDVKM come from the germline V gene. The CDR3 DNA reads as TGTGCCAGCAGTTCGCATTGGGGCGCCGGGGCCAACGTCCTGACTTTC. Translated, it gives CASSSHWGAGANVLTF.

V gene TRBV7-3 combines with J gene TRBJ1-5; 9 bases align to TRBD1. Germline V gene sequence: CDR1 SGHTA, CDR2 FQGTGA. The junction had 22 bases not matched to a gene; V was cut back by 4 bases and J by 0 bases. The CDR3 totals 22 residues. This CDR3 reads CASSSPIIYRDRVIYSNQPQHF. The CDR3 DNA reads TGTGCCAGCAGCTCACCAATTATATACCGGGACAGGGTAATATATAGCAATCAGCCCCAGCATTTT.

This clonotype was seen only a few times. V gene TRBV4-2 combines with J gene TRBJ2-5; 12 positions match TRBD1. The germline V gene has CDR1 LGHNA and CDR2 YNFKEQ. The V and J ends lost 2 bases and 2 bases, in that order; junction bases with no gene match: 9. The CDR3 is made up of 18 amino acids. CDR3: CASSQPTGTGGIQETQYF. The CDR3 nucleotides are TGTGCCAGCAGCCAACCTACCGGGACAGGGGGCATTCAAGAGACCCAGTACTTC.

This clonotype was seen ten or more times. The rearrangement uses TRBV7-2 and TRBJ2-1; 12 nucleotides agree with TRBD2. J lost 7 bases, V lost 1 base, and 8 bases had no gene match. The germline gives CDR1 SGHTA, CDR2 FQGNSA. The CDR3 sequence is 17 residues long. The CDR3 reads CASSLVRLAGERNEQFF. In DNA, the CDR3 is TGTGCCAGCAGCTTAGTGCGACTAGCGGGGGAACGTAATGAGCAGTTCTTC.

This clonotype was picked up many times. V usage is TRBV20-1 and J usage is TRBJ2-1; D unresolved. V was clipped by 3 bases and J by 2 bases, with 14 bases between them. In germline, CDR1 is DFQATT, CDR2 SNEGSKA (reference sequence). The CDR3 runs 15 residues. CDR3 sequence reads: CSASLPTRPYNEQFF. As DNA, the CDR3 is TGCAGTGCTAGTCTTCCTACTCGACCCTACAATGAGCAGTTCTTC.

V is TRBV19 and J is TRBJ2-2; D is undetermined. The germline gives CDR1 LNHDA, CDR2 SQIVND (reference sequence). The CDR3 has 15 amino acids. Trimming took off 3 bases at V and 6 bases at J, with 14 bases between the two ends. CDR3 sequence (DNA): TGTGCCAGTAGTATTTACAATCGACCCCCCGGGGAGCTGTTTTTT. Protein sequence: CASSIYNRPPGELFF.

The J gene is TRBJ2-2, the V gene TRBV20-1; 11 bases fit TRBD2. This CDR3 comprises 14 residues. CDR1 is DFQATT and CDR2 is SNEGSKA in the germline V gene (reference sequence). Trimming cost V 5 bases and J 13 bases; bases outside gene matches: 12. In DNA, the CDR3 is TGCAGTGCTCCAGGACTAGCGGGTCCCCGGCGGCTGTTTTTT. It encodes CSAPGLAGPRRLFF.

V and J are TRBV28 and TRBJ1-3, with unresolved D. Trimming took off 2 bases at V and 0 bases at J, with 8 bases between the two ends. This CDR3 is built from 15 residues. Germline values: CDR1 MDHEN, CDR2 SYDVKM. The CDR3 reads CASSLVESSGNTIYF. The CDR3 DNA reads TGTGCCAGCAGTTTAGTAGAGAGCTCTGGAAACACCATATATTTT. The whole variable domain, remainder taken from reference TRBV28 and TRBJ1-3, is DVKVTQSSRYLVKRTGEKVFLECVQDMDHENMFWYRQDPGLGLRLIYFSYDVKMKEKGDIPEGYSVSREKKERFSLILESASTNQTSMYLCASSLVESSGNTIYFGEGSWLTVV.

The rearrangement links TRBV6-2 or TRBV6-3 to TRBJ1-1; maybe TRBD1 (5 bases). Per germline, CDR1 MNHEY and CDR2 SVGEGT. The CDR3 sequence is 16 residues long. Trimming left V 0 bases short and J 5 bases short, with 16 bases between. CDR3 in amino acids: CASSYSIREGRTEAFF. CDR3 in DNA: TGTGCCAGCAGTTACTCGATCCGGGAGGGGAGGACTGAAGCTTTCTTT.

Concerning this clonotype itself: One junction end does not reproduce the germline sequence, and a read error may be involved. This chain uses TRBV30 with TRBJ2-2, with D possibly matching TRBD1 (6 bases). Per the germline V gene, CDR1 is GTSNPN and CDR2 is SVGIG (reference sequence). This CDR3 comprises 15 residues. The CDR3 sequence is CAWSGQEGDTGELFF. As DNA, the CDR3 is TGTGCCTGGAGTGGACAGGAAGGAGATACCGGGGAGCTCTTTTTT.

This clonotype was counted ten times or more. The chain links TRBV5-1 to TRBJ1-1; unclear D gene. The CDR3 runs to 13 residues. The germline gives CDR1 SGHRS, CDR2 YFSETQ. Trimming took 1 base from V and 4 from J, leaving 8 bases between them. The CDR3 here is CASSLRVGTEAFF. CDR3 in DNA: TGCGCCAGCAGCTTGAGGGTGGGCACTGAAGCTTTCTTT.

The chain has TRBV5-6 and TRBJ1-5; the match to TRBD1 covers 9 bases. CDR1 and CDR2 from the germline V gene are SGHDT and YYEEEE. The CDR3 consists of 16 residues. J lost 5 bases, V lost 0 bases, and 6 bases had no gene match. The CDR3 here is CASSLGTGGIYQPQHF. CDR3 nucleotides: TGTGCCAGCAGCTTGGGAACAGGGGGCATCTATCAGCCCCAGCATTTT.

This clonotype was seen at least ten times. The chain uses TRBV6-1 and TRBJ2-2; TRBD2 agrees at 12 bases. V shed 7 bases, J shed 0 bases, and the junction held 9 bases outside the gene matches. The germline gives CDR1 MNHNS, CDR2 SASEGT. CDR3 length equals 18 residues. CDR3 sequence: CASTLRLAGDTNTGELFF. The DNA of the CDR3 is TGTGCCAGCACCCTGAGACTAGCGGGAGATACGAACACCGGGGAGCTGTTTTTT.

This clonotype was counted at least ten times. The chain recombines TRBV28 with TRBJ2-2; D uncertain. V was clipped by 10 bases and J by 6 bases, with 15 bases between them. The CDR3 runs to 13 residues. CDR1 is MDHEN, CDR2 SYDVKM, per germline. The CDR3 sequence: CATLATISGELFF. CDR3 sequence (DNA): TGTGCCACCCTCGCGACCATCTCCGGGGAGCTGTTTTTT.

The rearrangement joins TRBV18 to TRBJ1-3; unclear D gene. Between the trimmed V and J ends, which lost 8 bases and 0 bases, there was a span of 14 bases. The length of the CDR3 is 15 residues. From germline, CDR1 is KGHSH and CDR2 LQKENI. As DNA, the CDR3 is TGTGCCAGCCCAAAAACAACGAGCTCTGGAAACACCATATATTTT. It is translated as CASPKTTSSGNTIYF.